Below are 20 T cell receptor beta chains sequenced from a single sample in a study of shared clonotypes between healthy human individuals. TCRdb's table, derived via immunoSEQ multiplex PCR, lists solely in-frame clones and lacks some. The sample contains roughly 2.5 million clones, just over 90% of which appear only once. The sequencing input was naive CD4+ T cells sorted from blood. Specified subset: CD45RA+ positively selected. All receptors derive from a man younger than 35 in good health.

The CDR3 protein is CASSSDNGNTIYF. In DNA form, the CDR3 reads TGCGCCAGCAGCTCGGACAATGGAAACACCATATATTTT. This sequence joins TRBV5-1 and TRBJ1-3; perhaps TRBD1 as D (5 bases). Germline V lookup: CDR1 SGHRS, CDR2 YFSETQ. Trimming left V 3 bases short and J 3 bases short, with 7 bases between. This CDR3 comprises 13 residues.

V gene TRBV5-1 combines with J gene TRBJ2-1, with 8 positions matching TRBD2. With 3 bases clipped from V and 10 bases from J, the junction kept 3 bases outside the gene matches. Looked up from germline, CDR1 is SGHRS and CDR2 is YFSETQ. The CDR3 loop spans 12 amino acids. CDR3 amino acids: CASSSLAGEQFF. The CDR3 region has the DNA TGCGCCAGCAGCTCGCTAGCGGGCGAGCAGTTCTTC.

This clone appeared once. V is TRBV5-4 and J is TRBJ2-7; 8 positions agree with TRBD1. CDR3 length equals 15 residues. V shed 3 bases, J shed 1 base, and the junction held 6 bases outside the gene matches. The germline V gene encodes CDR1 SGHNT and CDR2 YYREEE (reference sequence). CDR3 residues: CASSYPGGASYEQYF. The DNA for the CDR3 is TGTGCCAGCAGCTACCCAGGGGGCGCGTCCTACGAGCAGTACTTC.

The genes are TRBV2 and TRBJ2-5; unclear D gene. From germline, CDR1 is SNHLY and CDR2 FYNNEI. Trimming shortened V by 7 bases and J by 4 bases, and 22 bases separated the two germline ends. The CDR3 consists of 16 residues. CDR3 DNA: TGTGCCAGCATAGGATCCGGAAGGTTGGCCCCAGAGACCCAGTACTTC. It yields the protein CASIGSGRLAPETQYF. Together with reference TRBV2 and TRBJ2-5, the CDR3 gives the full variable domain: EPEVTQTPSHQVTQMGQEVILRCVPISNHLYFYWYRQILGQKVEFLVSFYNNEISEKSEIFDDQFSVERPDGSNFTLKIRSTKLEDSAMYFCASIGSGRLAPETQYFGPGTRLLVL.

This clone was detected once. The V call is TRBV7-2, the J call TRBJ1-6, with D uncertain. CDR1 SGHTA and CDR2 FQGNSA come from the germline V gene. Between the trimmed V and J ends, which lost 0 bases and 5 bases, there was a span of 11 bases. CDR3 length: 16 amino acids. DNA of the CDR3: TGTGCCAGCAGCTTAGCGCAAGGGATCCATAATTCACCCCTCCACTTT. Translating gives CASSLAQGIHNSPLHF.

This clone appeared a single time. This chain joins TRBV5-1 and TRBJ1-1; D is possibly TRBD1 (5 bases). The CDR3 is 16 residues long. CDR1 and CDR2 from the germline V gene are SGHRS and YFSETQ. Trimming took off 3 bases at V and 0 bases at J, with 15 bases between the two ends. The CDR3 protein is CASSWGRVYMNTEAFF. CDR3 DNA sequence: TGCGCCAGCAGCTGGGGCAGGGTGTACATGAACACTGAAGCTTTCTTT.

The chain uses TRBV19 and TRBJ2-2, with TRBD1 matching over 7 bases. The V gene's germline CDR1 is LNHDA and CDR2 SQIVND (reference sequence). CDR3 length equals 15 residues. Unmatched junction bases numbered 2, after V lost 3 bases and J lost 1 base. The CDR3 sequence: CASSMRQGNTGELFF. The CDR3 DNA sequence: TGTGCCAGTAGTATGAGACAGGGGAACACCGGGGAGCTGTTTTTT.

This chain links TRBV14 with TRBJ2-1; the D is unclear. V lost 3 bases and J 10 bases, leaving 13 bases between the germline ends. This CDR3 spans 13 amino acids. CDR1 and CDR2 (germline): SGHDN, FVKESK. CDR3 residues: CASSQDLRLEQFF. The CDR3 nucleotides read TGTGCCAGCAGCCAGGATCTCAGGCTGGAGCAGTTCTTC.

The gene calls are TRBV18 and TRBJ2-7; D may be TRBD1 (6 bases). CDR3 size: 14 residues. CDR1 KGHSH and CDR2 LQKENI come from the germline V gene. V was pared by 6 bases and J by 6 bases, with 18 bases between. The CDR3 bases are TGTGCCAGCTCTCCCCAGGGGCCGCCTGGCGAGCAGTACTTC. Translation: CASSPQGPPGEQYF.

The chain recombines TRBV19 with TRBJ2-2; 9 bases agree with TRBD1. Germline assignment: CDR1 LNHDA and CDR2 SQIVND (reference sequence). After removal of 5 bases from V and 6 bases from J, the junction contained 7 bases not matched to a gene. This CDR3 has 15 residues. DNA of the CDR3: TGTGCCAGTAGTGGACAGGGGACACGCGCCGGGGAGCTGTTTTTT. It encodes CASSGQGTRAGELFF.

This chain connects TRBV6-1 to TRBJ1-4, with a possible D match to TRBD1 (6 bases). Trimming removed 4 bases at V and 7 bases at J, with 16 bases between. Germline V lookup: CDR1 MNHNS, CDR2 SASEGT. The CDR3 sequence is 15 residues long. CDR3 protein: CASSVGQPGGEKLFF. As DNA, the CDR3 is TGTGCCAGCAGTGTTGGACAGCCCGGCGGTGAAAAACTGTTTTTT.

J is TRBJ1-5 and V is TRBV6-6; D might be TRBD1 (6 bases). Germline values: CDR1 MNHNY, CDR2 SVGAGI (reference sequence). This CDR3 spans 15 amino acids. Trimming took 2 bases from V and 2 from J, leaving 10 bases between them. The CDR3 region is CASSYRPGGNQPQHF. DNA for the CDR3: TGTGCCAGCAGTTACCGCCCAGGGGGCAATCAGCCCCAGCATTTT.

This clone is a singleton in its sample. The chain employs TRBV2 and TRBJ2-3, with a tentative D call TRBD2 (6 bases). This CDR3 region has 17 residues. Germline V gives CDR1 SNHLY, CDR2 FYNNEI. Trimming took 1 base from V and 4 from J, leaving 18 bases between them. The CDR3 is CASSEGGVAWHSDTQYF. CDR3 DNA sequence: TGTGCCAGCAGTGAAGGGGGGGTAGCGTGGCACTCAGATACGCAGTATTTT.

This sequence joins TRBV6-1 and TRBJ1-2; D is perhaps TRBD1 (5 bases). From germline, CDR1 is MNHNS and CDR2 SASEGT. The CDR3 spans 14 residues. V lost 4 bases, J lost 4 bases, and 13 bases lay in between. CDR3 in DNA: TGTGCCAGCAGTGCCCTCGGGGGGGGCTATGGCTACACCTTC. Amino acid sequence: CASSALGGGYGYTF.

The chain joins TRBV5-4 to TRBJ2-7; TRBD2 might be the D (6 bases). Per germline, CDR1 SGHNT and CDR2 YYREEE (reference sequence). With 6 bases removed from V and 3 bases from J, the gap between germline ends came to 22 bases. The CDR3 spans 16 residues. The CDR3, as DNA: TGTGCCAGCACCCAGATGAATAGGGACTCCAGCTACGAGCAGTACTTC. Its translation is CASTQMNRDSSYEQYF.

The chain couples TRBV28 to TRBJ2-2; no firm D call. Trimming took off 6 bases at V and 3 bases at J, with 2 bases between the two ends. The germline V gene has CDR1 MDHEN and CDR2 SYDVKM. The CDR3 consists of 11 residues. In nucleotides, the CDR3 is TGTGCCAGCAGAGACACCGGGGAGCTGTTTTTT. It codes for CASRDTGELFF.

The V gene is TRBV5-8, the J gene TRBJ2-7; the match to TRBD2 covers 8 bases. Germline CDR1 is SGHTS and CDR2 is YDEGEE. The CDR3 extends over 15 amino acids. Trimming removed 2 bases from V and 1 base from J; junction bases left unmatched: 5. As DNA, the CDR3 is TGTGCCAGCAGCTTCGGTGCGGGGGGATCCTACGAGCAGTACTTC. Protein: CASSFGAGGSYEQYF.

The chain's CDR3 is CARSLVKGNQPQHF. In DNA form, the CDR3 reads TGTGCCAGAAGCTTGGTTAAGGGCAATCAGCCCCAGCATTTT. The rearrangement links TRBV5-3 to TRBJ1-5; D unresolved. TRBV5-3 is given ORF status, its function remaining uncertain. V was trimmed by 0 bases and J by 2 bases, leaving 6 bases between them. This CDR3 has 14 residues.

Comments on this clone: The junction departs from the called germline gene at one end, perhaps through a read error. This same CDR3 is encoded by further DNA sequences in the sample. The gene calls are TRBV18 and TRBJ1-5; D perhaps matches TRBD1 (5 bases). This CDR3 comprises 15 residues. Germline CDR1 reads KGHSH; CDR2 reads LQKENI. For the CDR3, the DNA is TGTGCCAGCTCGCCACCGGGACGCAGCAATCAGCCCCAGCATTTT. It translates to CASSPPGRSNQPQHF.

The chain uses TRBV2 and TRBJ1-5; 9 positions agree with TRBD1. The CDR3 sequence is 14 residues long. Trimming took 5 bases from V and 4 from J; bases not matched to a gene: 3. The V gene's germline CDR1 is SNHLY and CDR2 FYNNEI. CDR3 residues: CASSSTGGNQPQHF. CDR3 DNA sequence: TGTGCCAGCAGTTCGACAGGGGGGAATCAGCCCCAGCATTTT. The whole variable domain, remainder taken from reference TRBV2 and TRBJ1-5, is EPEVTQTPSHQVTQMGQEVILRCVPISNHLYFYWYRQILGQKVEFLVSFYNNEISEKSEIFDDQFSVERPDGSNFTLKIRSTKLEDSAMYFCASSSTGGNQPQHFGDGTRLSIL.